A selection of T cell receptor beta chains follows, all from one sample in a study of Graves' ophthalmopathy and Graves' hyperthyroidism. TCRdb ran MiXCR on the multiplex PCR reads and lists one entry per CDR3 protein. The sample carries 600,000 to 950,000 distinct CDR3 sequences, roughly 41% recorded once. Sequenced material: peripheral blood. Receptors originate from an adult man with Graves' ophthalmopathy. CDR3s include the opening cysteine and the closing phenylalanine or tryptophan. The D gene is left open where the match is weak.

CDR3aa: CASSIGDTF; v_gene: TRBV9; j_gene: TRBJ1-2; d_gene: .
CDR3aa: CATDSDTGELFF; v_gene: TRBV24-1; j_gene: TRBJ2-2; d_gene: .
CDR3aa: CASSRDRGLTNTGELFF; v_gene: TRBV25-1; j_gene: TRBJ2-2; d_gene: TRBD1
CDR3aa: CASSELAKETQYF; v_gene: TRBV2; j_gene: TRBJ2-5; d_gene: .
CDR3aa: CASSSDRDSNQPQHF; v_gene: TRBV7-9; j_gene: TRBJ1-5; d_gene: TRBD1
CDR3aa: CASSSDAPNTGELFF; v_gene: TRBV7-9; j_gene: TRBJ2-2; d_gene: .
CDR3aa: CSARAIDGPHYGYTF; v_gene: TRBV20-1; j_gene: TRBJ1-2; d_gene: .
CDR3aa: CASGPSRGTPNTEAFF; v_gene: TRBV9; j_gene: TRBJ1-1; d_gene: .
CDR3aa: CAIQGITEAFF; v_gene: TRBV12-3/TRBV12-4; j_gene: TRBJ1-1; d_gene: TRBD1
CDR3aa: CSASAGDRAYEQYF; v_gene: TRBV20-1; j_gene: TRBJ2-7; d_gene: TRBD1
CDR3aa: CAIRGSGGGTGELFF; v_gene: TRBV10-3; j_gene: TRBJ2-2; d_gene: TRBD2
CDR3aa: CASSLIGNSNQPQHF; v_gene: TRBV7-2; j_gene: TRBJ1-5; d_gene: .
CDR3aa: CASTPGQWETQYF; v_gene: TRBV7-2; j_gene: TRBJ2-5; d_gene: .
CDR3aa: CASSPRLRNTEAFF; v_gene: TRBV19; j_gene: TRBJ1-1; d_gene: .
CDR3aa: CASSYAQETQYF; v_gene: TRBV6-6; j_gene: TRBJ2-5; d_gene: .
CDR3aa: CASSLDAGSGGAFF; v_gene: TRBV7-8; j_gene: TRBJ1-1; d_gene: .
CDR3aa: CASSAIPPGQRTEAFF; v_gene: TRBV25-1; j_gene: TRBJ1-1; d_gene: TRBD1
CDR3aa: CASQEGVVNQPQHF; v_gene: TRBV25-1; j_gene: TRBJ1-5; d_gene: .
CDR3aa: CASSFGHGNTIYF; v_gene: TRBV11-3; j_gene: TRBJ1-3; d_gene: .
CDR3aa: CASSNAGLATNEKLFF; v_gene: TRBV19; j_gene: TRBJ1-4; d_gene: .
CDR3aa: CASSSGGWQPQYF; v_gene: TRBV7-9; j_gene: TRBJ2-5; d_gene: .
CDR3aa: CASSCGWGYEQYF; v_gene: TRBV7-9; j_gene: TRBJ2-7; d_gene: .
CDR3aa: CASSLMASGVGTQYF; v_gene: TRBV7-3; j_gene: TRBJ2-5; d_gene: TRBD2
CDR3aa: CGSSNQPQHF; v_gene: TRBV7-3; j_gene: TRBJ1-5; d_gene: .
CDR3aa: CASSVDRGTDTQYF; v_gene: TRBV9; j_gene: TRBJ2-3; d_gene: .
CDR3aa: CASSLGGGPLQETQYF; v_gene: TRBV12-3/TRBV12-4; j_gene: TRBJ2-5; d_gene: .
CDR3aa: CASSVEGGTRATNEKLFF; v_gene: TRBV9; j_gene: TRBJ1-4; d_gene: .
CDR3aa: CASRRLSYEQYF; v_gene: TRBV25-1; j_gene: TRBJ2-7; d_gene: .
CDR3aa: CAISDRGGYQGANVLTF; v_gene: TRBV10-3; j_gene: TRBJ2-6; d_gene: .
CDR3aa: CAISDEIYGYTF; v_gene: TRBV10-3; j_gene: TRBJ1-2; d_gene: .
CDR3aa: CATSGGQLTYEQYF; v_gene: TRBV15; j_gene: TRBJ2-7; d_gene: TRBD1
CDR3aa: CASSVESGQFSYEQYF; v_gene: TRBV12-3/TRBV12-4; j_gene: TRBJ2-7; d_gene: TRBD1
CDR3aa: CSASDKTQPQHF; v_gene: TRBV20-1; j_gene: TRBJ1-5; d_gene: .
CDR3aa: CASSFRGPNTEAFF; v_gene: TRBV7-9; j_gene: TRBJ1-1; d_gene: .
CDR3aa: CASSVLTGATNYGYTF; v_gene: TRBV25-1; j_gene: TRBJ1-2; d_gene: TRBD1
CDR3aa: CASSHSRQRGETQYF; v_gene: TRBV14; j_gene: TRBJ2-5; d_gene: .
CDR3aa: CASSRTGIDGQPQHF; v_gene: TRBV2; j_gene: TRBJ1-5; d_gene: .